The 28 T cell receptor beta chains below all came from one sample that was sequenced in a study of CD8 T cells in Susac syndrome. cDNA came from around 0.54 to 1 ug RNA primed by random hexamers. TCRdb called the immunoSEQ multiplex PCR reads again in MiXCR, with one record for every CDR3 protein. This sample has 150,000 to 200,000 distinct CDR3 sequences, with roughly 95% found just once. The material sequenced was CD4+ T cells from PBMCs. These receptor sequences come from a human donor with multiple sclerosis.

This chain links TRBV7-9 with TRBJ1-1, with D hard to call. With 5 bases removed from V and 6 bases from J, the gap between germline ends came to 7 bases. Germline V gives CDR1 SEHNR, CDR2 FQNEAQ (reference sequence). The CDR3 has 11 amino acids. The DNA for the CDR3 is TGTGCCAGCAGCATCGACTCTGAAGCTTTCTTT. It is translated as CASSIDSEAFF.

The chain has TRBV18 and TRBJ1-1; D ambiguous. Germline assignment: CDR1 KGHSH and CDR2 LQKENI. The ends were cut back, 6 bases at V and 2 bases at J, with 4 bases in the middle. The CDR3 covers 11 residues. In DNA form, the CDR3 reads TGTGCCAGCTCCCCTAACACTGAAGCTTTCTTT. This translates into CASSPNTEAFF.

The CDR3 DNA reads TGTGCCAGCAGCACCCGGGACAGGGGGAAGGAGGACACCTTC. Its protein is CASSTRDRGKEDTF. This chain connects TRBV5-4 to TRBJ1-2; 11 positions match TRBD1. The CDR3 is 14 amino acids. The trim removed 4 bases at V and 12 bases at J, leaving 11 bases unmatched. The V gene's germline CDR1 is SGHNT and CDR2 YYREEE (reference sequence).

The chain has TRBV7-9 and TRBJ1-1; D call uncertain. The V and J ends lost 1 base and 2 bases respectively, with 8 bases between them. This CDR3 is 14 amino acids long. CDR1 and CDR2 from the germline V gene are SEHNR and FQNEAQ (reference sequence). CDR3 DNA sequence: TGTGCCAGCAGCTTAGGAGAAGTCAACACTGAAGCTTTCTTT. It specifies CASSLGEVNTEAFF. The full variable domain, completed using reference TRBV7-9 and TRBJ1-1, is DTGVSQNPRHKITKRGQNVTFRCDPISEHNRLYWYRQTLGQGPEFLTYFQNEAQLEKSRLLSDRFSAERPKGSFSTLEIQRTEQGDSAMYLCASSLGEVNTEAFFGQGTRLTVV.

This sequence joins TRBV20-1 and TRBJ1-5; 9 bases align to TRBD1. CDR3 length equals 14 residues. Germline CDR1 reads DFQATT; CDR2 reads SNEGSKA (reference sequence). V dropped 5 bases and J dropped 5; count of bases not matched to a gene: 7. The chain's CDR3 is CSAPPWTGDQPQHF. The CDR3, as DNA: TGCAGTGCTCCCCCCTGGACAGGGGATCAGCCCCAGCATTTT.

The chain combines TRBV5-1 with TRBJ2-7; TRBD2 matches at 7 bases. This CDR3 spans 15 amino acids. The V and J ends lost 0 bases and 0 bases, in that order; junction bases with no gene match: 3. CDR1 SGHRS and CDR2 YFSETQ come from the germline V gene. DNA for the CDR3: TGCGCCAGCAGCTTGGCGGGAGGCCCCTCCTACGAGCAGTACTTC. As protein: CASSLAGGPSYEQYF.

The chain combines TRBV10-2 with TRBJ2-3; TRBD2 matches 7 bases. V shed 8 bases and J 8 bases; nucleotides not matched to a gene: 13. The CDR3 totals 14 residues. Germline V gene sequence: CDR1 WSHSY, CDR2 SAAADI. The CDR3 protein is CASAEPPSGSTQYF. In DNA, the CDR3 is TGCGCCAGCGCCGAACCTCCTAGCGGTAGTACGCAGTATTTT.

V gene TRBV5-4 combines with J gene TRBJ2-2; 9 bases align to TRBD2. This CDR3 is 16 amino acids long. Trimming removed 4 bases from V and 2 bases from J; junction bases left unmatched: 6. Looked up from germline, CDR1 is SGHNT and CDR2 is YYREEE (reference sequence). The CDR3 nucleotides read TGTGCCAGCAGCCTGACTAGCGGCGCAAACACCGGGGAGCTGTTTTTT. Its translation: CASSLTSGANTGELFF.

The sample holds one count of this clonotype. V usage is TRBV9 and J usage is TRBJ1-1; 8 bases fit TRBD1. In germline, CDR1 is SGDLS, CDR2 YYNGEE. The junction had 5 bases not matched to a gene; V was cut back by 0 bases and J by 4 bases. The CDR3 totals 15 residues. The CDR3 sequence: CASSVDPGGTTEAFF. In nucleotides, the CDR3 is TGTGCCAGCAGCGTAGACCCAGGGGGCACCACTGAAGCTTTCTTT.

The V call is TRBV9, the J call TRBJ2-1; 7 bases fit TRBD2. Germline V CDR1 and CDR2: SGDLS, YYNGEE. Losses at the gene ends were 3 bases for V and 3 bases for J; bases not matched to a gene: 3. This CDR3 contains 14 residues. Here the CDR3 DNA reads TGTGCCAGCAGCGGGGGGGAGGGCTACAATGAGCAGTTCTTC. Protein product: CASSGGEGYNEQFF.

This clonotype has just one count. V usage is TRBV7-9 and J usage is TRBJ2-7; D is undetermined. Per germline, CDR1 SEHNR and CDR2 FQNEAQ (reference sequence). The CDR3 runs 12 residues. The V end was cut by 5 bases, the J end by 5 bases, with 10 bases between. Here the CDR3 reads CASSPSWDEQYF. The CDR3 DNA sequence: TGTGCCAGCAGCCCGAGTTGGGACGAGCAGTACTTC. The complete variable domain, with remaining parts taken from reference TRBV7-9 and TRBJ2-7, reads DTGVSQNPRHKITKRGQNVTFRCDPISEHNRLYWYRQTLGQGPEFLTYFQNEAQLEKSRLLSDRFSAERPKGSFSTLEIQRTEQGDSAMYLCASSPSWDEQYFGPGTRLTVT.

This clonotype was detected a few times. The chain couples TRBV5-4 to TRBJ1-2; 7 nucleotides align to TRBD1. Germline loops: CDR1 SGHNT, CDR2 YYREEE (reference sequence). V trimming: 2 bases; J trimming: 8 bases; junction bases outside the gene matches: 6. This CDR3 contains 13 residues. Here the CDR3 DNA reads TGTGCCAGCAGCTTAGAGGGGGCGCGGGGCTACACCTTC. Translating gives CASSLEGARGYTF.

The rearrangement uses TRBV27 and TRBJ2-3, with unresolved D. The V and J ends lost 4 bases and 2 bases respectively, with 10 bases between them. This CDR3 region has 14 residues. Germline V gene sequence: CDR1 MNHEY, CDR2 SMNVEV (reference sequence). The CDR3 protein is CASSSRLFTDTQYF. The CDR3 region has the DNA TGTGCCAGCAGTTCCAGGTTGTTCACAGATACGCAGTATTTT.

The chain recombines TRBV6-1 with TRBJ2-5; D perhaps matches TRBD1 (5 bases). Trimming stripped 5 bases from V and 1 base from J, with 11 bases between. The CDR3 totals 14 residues. The germline V gene has CDR1 MNHNS and CDR2 SASEGT. The CDR3 protein is CASSLSDSQETQYF. DNA for the CDR3: TGTGCCAGCAGTTTGTCAGACAGCCAAGAGACCCAGTACTTC.

The CDR3 region has the DNA TGTGCCAGCAGCCCAGAGGGGTATGGGAGAGAGCAGTACTTC. Its protein is CASSPEGYGREQYF. The chain recombines TRBV5-6 with TRBJ2-7, with D perhaps assigned TRBD1 or TRBD2 (5 bases each). Germline-derived CDR1 and CDR2 are SGHDT and YYEEEE. V shed 4 bases and J shed 7 bases, with 18 bases lying between them. The length of the CDR3 is 14 residues. Using reference TRBV5-6 and TRBJ2-7 for the parts outside the CDR3, the full variable domain is DAGVTQSPTHLIKTRGQQVTLRCSPKSGHDTVSWYQQALGQGPQFIFQYYEEEERQRGNFPDRFSGHQFPNYSSELNVNALLLGDSALYLCASSPEGYGREQYFGPGTRLTVT.

The chain joins TRBV11-2 to TRBJ2-2; D is perhaps TRBD1 or TRBD2 (6 bases each). CDR3 length: 16 amino acids. Germline-derived CDR1 and CDR2 are SGHAT and FQNNGV. The germline V and J ends were trimmed by 4 bases and 7 bases, with 19 bases remaining between them. Here the CDR3 DNA reads TGTGCCAGCAGCTCCTCGGGGGCGACACTCGTCGGGGAGCTGTTTTTT. Protein sequence: CASSSSGATLVGELFF.

The V call is TRBV12-5, the J call TRBJ2-2; D remains unclear. Germline values: CDR1 LGHNT, CDR2 FRNRAP. Trimming pared 5 bases from V and 4 bases from J, leaving 8 bases between. The CDR3 totals 13 residues. CDR3 bases: TGTGCTAGTGGTGCCCACAGCACCGGGGAGCTGTTTTTT. Amino acids: CASGAHSTGELFF.

The table lists this clonotype with a count of one. This chain connects TRBV5-1 to TRBJ2-1; 8 bases fit TRBD1. V was clipped by 0 bases and J by 9 bases; unmatched bases: 11. CDR3 length equals 16 residues. Germline CDR1 is SGHRS and CDR2 is YFSETQ. The CDR3 nucleotides are TGCGCCAGCAGCTTGGGGCCGGGACAGGCTTCCGGTGAGCAGTTCTTC. Translation: CASSLGPGQASGEQFF.

The J gene is TRBJ1-1, the V gene TRBV4-3; D remains ambiguous. This CDR3 region has 13 residues. Germline-derived CDR1 and CDR2 are LGHNA and YSLEER. V shed 4 bases and J shed 7 bases, with 13 bases lying between them. The DNA for the CDR3 is TGCGCCAGCAGCCCCCGAGTGGGGAGTGAAGCTTTCTTT. Its translation: CASSPRVGSEAFF.

The chain recombines TRBV12-3 or TRBV12-4 with TRBJ2-4, with a weak D call TRBD2 (6 bases). Trimming cost V 2 bases and J 8 bases, with 16 bases left between them. The CDR3 length is 15 residues. CDR3 sequence reads: CASSLYGKPGDIQYF. CDR3 DNA sequence: TGTGCCAGCAGTTTATACGGCAAACCGGGGGACATTCAGTACTTC.

This rearrangement joins TRBV3-1 to TRBJ2-1; TRBD2 might be the D (6 bases). V dropped 2 bases and J dropped 4 bases, with 18 bases sitting between them. The CDR3 is made up of 17 amino acids. CDR1 is LGHDT and CDR2 is YNNKEL in the germline V gene (reference sequence). CDR3 DNA sequence: TGTGCCAGCAGCCAATTCAGTAGCGGAGGAGGTTACAATGAGCAGTTCTTC. As protein: CASSQFSSGGGYNEQFF.

This clonotype was seen just once. The chain couples TRBV21-1 to TRBJ2-7; no DNA check was done on the table's D call, TRBD1. TRBV21-1 is a pseudogene segment. CDR3 length: 17 residues. The CDR3, as DNA: TGTGCCAGCAGCAAAGTGGAGCCCCCCAGGGCCTCCTACGAGCAGTACTTC. Translated, it gives CASSKVEPPRASYEQYF.

The V gene is TRBV6-5, the J gene TRBJ2-7; TRBD1 might be the D (7 bases). Trimming took off 0 bases at V and 6 bases at J, with 12 bases between the two ends. CDR1 is MNHEY, CDR2 SVGAGI, per germline. The CDR3 is 14 amino acids. The CDR3 sequence is CASSYSPGGGEQYF. As DNA, the CDR3 is TGTGCCAGCAGTTACTCTCCAGGGGGAGGCGAGCAGTACTTC.

V gene TRBV24-1 combines with J gene TRBJ2-1; 7 bases fit TRBD2. Germline values: CDR1 KGHDR, CDR2 SFDVKD. The CDR3 is 16 residues long. Trimming cost V 3 bases and J 4 bases; bases outside gene matches: 8. In nucleotides, the CDR3 is TGTGCCACCAGTGATCCTAGCGGATATCCTTACAATGAGCAGTTCTTC. Its translation is CATSDPSGYPYNEQFF.

The chain is built from TRBV20-1 and TRBJ2-5; the D is unclear. Per germline, CDR1 DFQATT and CDR2 SNEGSKA (reference sequence). V was trimmed by 0 bases and J by 6 bases, leaving 8 bases between them. This CDR3 spans 12 amino acids. CDR3: CSARDPPQTQYF. The CDR3 nucleotides read TGCAGTGCTAGAGACCCACCGCAGACCCAGTACTTC.

On this clonotype: Germline is not matched at one junction end, which may reflect a read error. V usage is TRBV11-2 and J usage is TRBJ2-7, with 7 bases identical to TRBD1. Germline V gene sequence: CDR1 SGHAT, CDR2 FQNNGV. The CDR3 consists of 14 residues. The CDR3: CASSLDRVWSEQYF. CDR3 nucleotide sequence: TGTGCCAGCAGCCTAGACAGGGTATGGTCCGAGCAGTACTTC. The variable domain in full, with the rest retrieved from reference TRBV11-2 and TRBJ2-7, is EAGVAQSPRYKIIEKRQSVAFWCNPISGHATLYWYQQILGQGPKLLIQFQNNGVVDDSQLPKDRFSAERLKGVDSTLKIQPAKLEDSAVYLCASSLDRVWSEQYFGPGTRLTVT.

This chain connects TRBV14 to TRBJ1-2; D is undetermined. This CDR3 has 13 amino acids. V was trimmed by 3 bases and J by 1 base, leaving 6 bases between them. Per germline, CDR1 SGHDN and CDR2 FVKESK. Written as DNA, the CDR3 is TGTGCCAGCAGCCAGCAGGTTAACTATGGCTACACCTTC. It translates to CASSQQVNYGYTF. The full variable domain, its missing parts supplied by reference TRBV14 and TRBJ1-2, is EAGVTQFPSHSVIEKGQTVTLRCDPISGHDNLYWYRRVMGKEIKFLLHFVKESKQDESGMPNNRFLAERTGGTYSTLKVQPAELEDSGVYFCASSQQVNYGYTFGSGTRLTVV.

The chain uses TRBV7-2 and TRBJ2-7; unclear D gene. This CDR3 is built from 12 residues. V lost 4 bases and J lost 7, with 11 bases in between. The germline V gene encodes CDR1 SGHTA and CDR2 FQGNSA. The CDR3 is CASSSAFGEQYF. The CDR3 region has the DNA TGTGCCAGCAGCTCCGCGTTTGGGGAGCAGTACTTC.